This T cell receptor beta chain was recorded in a study of blood T cell repertoires in COVID-19. TCRdb's copy holds only in-frame clones and misses some; the assay was immunoSEQ multiplex PCR. The sample shows around 300,000 clones, nearly 90% of them seen only once. Trimming took 0 bases from V and 1 from J, leaving 13 bases between them. This CDR3 has 16 amino acids. Germline loops: CDR1 SGDLS, CDR2 YYNGEE. This receptor was taken from a woman aged 18-29 years with acute COVID-19. The sample comprised PBMCs or T cells enriched from blood (not recorded which). The chain couples TRBV9 to TRBJ1-2; D possibly corresponds to TRBD1 (5 bases). The CDR3 region is CASSVEKGGGNYGYTF. The CDR3 DNA sequence: TGTGCCAGCAGCGTAGAAAAGGGCGGGGGTAACTATGGCTACACCTTC.